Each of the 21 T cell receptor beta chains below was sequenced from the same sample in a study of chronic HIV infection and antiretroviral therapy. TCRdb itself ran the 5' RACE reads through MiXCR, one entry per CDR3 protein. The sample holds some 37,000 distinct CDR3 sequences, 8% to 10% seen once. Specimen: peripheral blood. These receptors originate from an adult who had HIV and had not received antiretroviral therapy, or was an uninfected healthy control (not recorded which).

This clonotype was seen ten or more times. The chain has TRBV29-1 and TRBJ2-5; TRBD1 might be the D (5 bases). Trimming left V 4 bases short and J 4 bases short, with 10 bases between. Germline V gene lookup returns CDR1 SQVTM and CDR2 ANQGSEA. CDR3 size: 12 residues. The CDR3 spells CSVVRAGETQYF. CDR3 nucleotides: TGCAGCGTTGTCAGGGCCGGAGAGACCCAGTACTTC.

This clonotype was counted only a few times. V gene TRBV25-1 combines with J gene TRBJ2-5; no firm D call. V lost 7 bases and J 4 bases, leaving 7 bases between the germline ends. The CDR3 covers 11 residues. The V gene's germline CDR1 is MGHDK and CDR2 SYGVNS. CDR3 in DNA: TGTGCCAGCAACCTGGGAGAGACCCAGTACTTC. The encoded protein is CASNLGETQYF.

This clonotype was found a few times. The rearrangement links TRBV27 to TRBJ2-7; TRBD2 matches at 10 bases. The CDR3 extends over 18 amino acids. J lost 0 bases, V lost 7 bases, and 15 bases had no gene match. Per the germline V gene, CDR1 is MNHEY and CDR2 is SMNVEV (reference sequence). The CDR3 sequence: CASTQRVSGRAPSYEQYF. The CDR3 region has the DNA TGTGCCAGCACTCAGCGGGTGAGCGGGAGGGCCCCCTCCTACGAGCAGTACTTC.

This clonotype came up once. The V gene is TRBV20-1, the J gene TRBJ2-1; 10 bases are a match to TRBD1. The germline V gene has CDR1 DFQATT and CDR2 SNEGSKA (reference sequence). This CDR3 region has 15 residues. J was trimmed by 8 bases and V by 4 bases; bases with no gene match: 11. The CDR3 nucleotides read TGCAGTGCTACCATCCGGGACAGGGGCTTTGATGAGCAGTTCTTC. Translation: CSATIRDRGFDEQFF.

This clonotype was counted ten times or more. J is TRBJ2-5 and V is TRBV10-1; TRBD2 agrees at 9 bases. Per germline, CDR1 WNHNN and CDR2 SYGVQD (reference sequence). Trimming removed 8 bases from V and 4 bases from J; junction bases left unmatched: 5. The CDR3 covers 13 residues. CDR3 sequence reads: CASSQAGGETQYF. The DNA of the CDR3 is TGCGCCAGCTCCCAAGCGGGAGGAGAGACCCAGTACTTC.

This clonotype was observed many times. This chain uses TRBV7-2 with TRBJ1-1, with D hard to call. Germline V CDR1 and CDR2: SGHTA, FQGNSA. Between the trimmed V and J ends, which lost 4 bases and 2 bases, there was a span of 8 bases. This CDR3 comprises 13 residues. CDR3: CASSSNINTEAFF. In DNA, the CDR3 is TGTGCCAGCAGCTCAAACATAAACACTGAAGCTTTCTTT.

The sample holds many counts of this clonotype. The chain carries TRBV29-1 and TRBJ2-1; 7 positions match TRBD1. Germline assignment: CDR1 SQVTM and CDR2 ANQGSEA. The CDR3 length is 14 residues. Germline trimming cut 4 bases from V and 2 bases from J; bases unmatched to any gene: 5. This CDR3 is CSVVYRGPYNEQFF. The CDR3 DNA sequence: TGCAGCGTTGTATACAGGGGCCCCTACAATGAGCAGTTCTTC.

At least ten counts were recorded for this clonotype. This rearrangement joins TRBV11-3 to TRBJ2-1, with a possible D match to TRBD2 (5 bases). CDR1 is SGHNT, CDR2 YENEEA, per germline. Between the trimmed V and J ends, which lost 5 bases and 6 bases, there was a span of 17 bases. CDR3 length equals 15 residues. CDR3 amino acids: CASSPPSGGGNEQFF. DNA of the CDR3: TGTGCCAGCAGCCCCCCCAGCGGAGGCGGCAATGAGCAGTTCTTC.

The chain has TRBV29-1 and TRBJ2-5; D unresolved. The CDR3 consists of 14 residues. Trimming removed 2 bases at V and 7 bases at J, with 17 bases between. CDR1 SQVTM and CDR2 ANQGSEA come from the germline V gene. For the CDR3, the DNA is TGCAGCGTTGAACCCTTGGACCAACCGGGGACCCAGTACTTC. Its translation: CSVEPLDQPGTQYF.

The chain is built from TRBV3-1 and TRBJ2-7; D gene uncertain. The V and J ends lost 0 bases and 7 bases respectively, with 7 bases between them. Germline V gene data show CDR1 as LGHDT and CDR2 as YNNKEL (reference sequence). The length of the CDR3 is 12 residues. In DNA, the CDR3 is TGTGCCAGCAGCCAAGACCTTTTAGAGCAGTACTTC. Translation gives CASSQDLLEQYF.

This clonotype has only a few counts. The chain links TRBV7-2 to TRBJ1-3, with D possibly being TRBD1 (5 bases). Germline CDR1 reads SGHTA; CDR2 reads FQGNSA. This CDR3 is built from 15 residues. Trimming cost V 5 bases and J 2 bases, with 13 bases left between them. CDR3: CASSPPGDPGNTIYF. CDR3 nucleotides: TGTGCCAGCAGCCCTCCTGGGGACCCTGGAAACACCATATATTTT.

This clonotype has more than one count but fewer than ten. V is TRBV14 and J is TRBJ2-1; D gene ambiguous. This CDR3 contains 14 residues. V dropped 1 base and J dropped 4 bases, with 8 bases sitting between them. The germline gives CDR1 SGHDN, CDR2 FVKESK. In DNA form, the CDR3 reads TGTGCCAGCAGCCAAGCCGGCAGGTACAATGAGCAGTTCTTC. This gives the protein CASSQAGRYNEQFF.

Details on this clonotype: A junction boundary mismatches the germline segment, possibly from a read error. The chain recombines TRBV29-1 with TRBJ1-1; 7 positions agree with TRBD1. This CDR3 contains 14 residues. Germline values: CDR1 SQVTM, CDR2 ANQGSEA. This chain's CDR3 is CSVHRQGWGTETFF. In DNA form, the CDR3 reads TGCAGCGTGCACAGACAGGGCTGGGGCACTGAAACTTTCTTT.

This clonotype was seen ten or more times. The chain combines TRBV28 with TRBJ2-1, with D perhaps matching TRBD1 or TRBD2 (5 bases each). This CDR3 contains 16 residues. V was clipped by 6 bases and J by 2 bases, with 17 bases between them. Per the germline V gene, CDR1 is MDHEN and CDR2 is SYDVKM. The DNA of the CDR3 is TGTGCCAGCAGGTCGGGACCGCCCGACACCTACAATGAGCAGTTCTTC. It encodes CASRSGPPDTYNEQFF.

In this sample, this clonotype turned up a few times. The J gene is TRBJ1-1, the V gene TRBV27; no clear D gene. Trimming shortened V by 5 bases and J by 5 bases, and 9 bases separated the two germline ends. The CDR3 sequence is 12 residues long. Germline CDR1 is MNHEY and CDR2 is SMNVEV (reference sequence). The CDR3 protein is CASSRGGTEAFF. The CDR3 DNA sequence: TGTGCCAGCAGTCGGGGTGGGACTGAAGCTTTCTTT.

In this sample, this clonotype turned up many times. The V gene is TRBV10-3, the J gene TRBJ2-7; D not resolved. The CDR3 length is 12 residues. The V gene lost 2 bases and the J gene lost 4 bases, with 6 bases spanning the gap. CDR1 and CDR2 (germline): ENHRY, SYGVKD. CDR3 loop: CAISEPGYEQYF. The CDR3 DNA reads TGTGCCATCAGTGAGCCGGGTTACGAGCAGTACTTC.

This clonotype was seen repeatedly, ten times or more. CDR3 amino acids: CASSSMMGGSELFF. For the CDR3, the DNA is TGTGCCAGCAGCAGCATGATGGGGGGTTCGGAGCTGTTTTTT. The rearrangement links TRBV11-1 to TRBJ2-2; the D gene is possibly TRBD2 (6 bases). In germline, CDR1 is SGHAT, CDR2 FQDESV (reference sequence). The CDR3 spans 14 residues. Between the trimmed V and J ends, which lost 5 bases and 10 bases, there was a span of 17 bases. The whole variable domain, filled in from reference TRBV11-1 and TRBJ2-2, reads EAEVAQSPRYKITEKSQAVAFWCDPISGHATLYWYRQILGQGPELLVQFQDESVVDDSQLPKDRFSAERLKGVDSTLKIQPAELGDSAMYLCASSSMMGGSELFFGEGSRLTVL.

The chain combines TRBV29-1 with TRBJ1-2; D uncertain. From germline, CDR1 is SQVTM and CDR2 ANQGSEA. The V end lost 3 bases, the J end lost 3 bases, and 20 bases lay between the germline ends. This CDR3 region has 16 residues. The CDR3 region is CSVDTIGWAPDYGYTF. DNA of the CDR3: TGCAGCGTTGATACTATAGGTTGGGCACCAGACTATGGCTACACCTTC.

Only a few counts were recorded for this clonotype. The CDR3 spells CASSESGGHTEAFF. CDR3 bases: TGTGCCAGCAGTGAAAGTGGGGGCCATACTGAAGCTTTCTTT. The genes are TRBV25-1 and TRBJ1-1; the D gene is possibly TRBD1 (6 bases). V was clipped by 2 bases and J by 5 bases, with 12 bases between them. Germline V CDR1 and CDR2: MGHDK, SYGVNS. CDR3 length: 14 amino acids.

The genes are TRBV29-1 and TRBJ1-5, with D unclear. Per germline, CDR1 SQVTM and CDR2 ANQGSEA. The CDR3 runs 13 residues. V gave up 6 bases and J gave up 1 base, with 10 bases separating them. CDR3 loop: CSVEDGSNQPQHF. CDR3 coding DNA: TGCAGCGTCGAGGACGGAAGCAATCAGCCCCAGCATTTT.

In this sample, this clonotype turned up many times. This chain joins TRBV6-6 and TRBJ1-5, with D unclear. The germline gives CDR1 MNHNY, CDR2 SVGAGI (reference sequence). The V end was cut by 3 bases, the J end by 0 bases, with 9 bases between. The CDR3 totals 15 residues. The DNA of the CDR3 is TGTGCCAGCAGTTATTACACGGATAGCAATCAGCCCCAGCATTTT. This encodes CASSYYTDSNQPQHF.